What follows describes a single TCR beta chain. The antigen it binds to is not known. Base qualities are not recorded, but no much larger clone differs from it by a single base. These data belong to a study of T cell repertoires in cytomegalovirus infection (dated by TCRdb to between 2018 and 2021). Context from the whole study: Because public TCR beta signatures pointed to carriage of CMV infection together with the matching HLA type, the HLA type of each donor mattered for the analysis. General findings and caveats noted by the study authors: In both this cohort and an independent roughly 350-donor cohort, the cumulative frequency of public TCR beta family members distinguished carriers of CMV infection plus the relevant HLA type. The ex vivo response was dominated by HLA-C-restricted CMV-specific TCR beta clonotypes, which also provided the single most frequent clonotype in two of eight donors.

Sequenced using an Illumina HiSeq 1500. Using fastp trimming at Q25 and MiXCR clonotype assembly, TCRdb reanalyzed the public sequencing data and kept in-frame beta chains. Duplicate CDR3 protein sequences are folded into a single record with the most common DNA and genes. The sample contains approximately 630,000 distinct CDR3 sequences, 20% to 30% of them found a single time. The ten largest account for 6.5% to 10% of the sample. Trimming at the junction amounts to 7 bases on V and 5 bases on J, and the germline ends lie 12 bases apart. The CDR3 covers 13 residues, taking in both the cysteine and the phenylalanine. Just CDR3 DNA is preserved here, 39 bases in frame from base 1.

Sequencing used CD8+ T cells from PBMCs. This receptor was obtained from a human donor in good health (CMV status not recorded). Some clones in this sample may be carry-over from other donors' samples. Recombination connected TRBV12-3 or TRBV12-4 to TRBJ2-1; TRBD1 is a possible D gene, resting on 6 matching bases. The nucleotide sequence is TGTGCCAGCACTATTTCAGGGGACAATGAGCAGTTCTTC. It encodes CASTISGDNEQFF.